This TCR beta chain is from a study of beta chain features in type 1 diabetes. In the study overall: Sorted cells from all samples, numbering some 99,000,000, were examined.

Points on this clone: The antigen remains unidentified.

Sequencing targeted expressed TCRB transcripts, as all isolated RNA had been reverse transcribed. Naive, central memory and regulatory T cell samples averaged about 3.5 million reads. The repertoire was sequenced with immunoSEQ multiplex PCR; TCRdb's copy has only in-frame clones and lacks some. The sample records 300,000 to 400,000 clones, about 13% being singletons. Overall study findings and caveats: Shorter TCRB CDR3s, moderately but significantly so, marked every one of the four CD4+ subsets in Type 1 diabetes patients. More deletions and fewer insertions at VDJ junctions were found in patients with type 1 diabetes. A potential influence of HLA type upon TCRB rearrangement remained unresolved herein.

Germline lookup yields CDR1 MGHDK and CDR2 SYGVNS. There are 15 residues in the CDR3. The V end was cut by 1 base, the J end by 7 bases, with 16 bases between. The rearrangement uses TRBV25-1 and TRBJ1-1; D is unclear. The sample taken for sequencing was naive CD4+ T cells from blood. The sequence was collected from a woman under 30 with type 1 diabetes. CDR3 sequence reads: CASSESNAGLSEAFF. The DNA for the CDR3 is TGTGCCAGCAGTGAATCCAATGCAGGACTGAGTGAAGCTTTCTTT.